Reported below is one T cell receptor beta chain. A single record per CDR3 protein comes from TCRdb applying MiXCR to the reads. The data contain approximately 200,000 distinct CDR3 sequences, 22% of them singletons. Germline V gene sequence: CDR1 SGHVS, CDR2 FNYEAQ. CDR3 length: 15 amino acids. Deletions cut 6 bases from V and 2 bases from J, with 17 bases between. The data were taken from a study of T cell repertoires in cytomegalovirus infection. Across the whole study: Indications came from public TCR beta signatures; they pointed to CMV infection and to a matching HLA type.

The source is a human donor in good health (CMV status not recorded). Some clones in this sample may be carry-over from other donors' samples. The material sequenced was CD8+ T cells from PBMCs. J is TRBJ2-7 and V is TRBV7-6; tentative D call: TRBD1 (5 bases). The CDR3: CASRTIGATPYEQYF. The CDR3 DNA reads TGTGCCAGCAGAACCATTGGGGCCACACCCTACGAGCAGTACTTC.